The clone carrying this TCR beta chain appeared a single time. Its antigen is not identified. This specimen belongs to a study of T cell repertoires in cytomegalovirus infection. Turning to the study itself: Shared public TCR beta signatures pointed to both CMV infection and a matching HLA type. Study-wide results and limits: Summed public TCR beta family frequency identified CMV carriers bearing the relevant HLA. HLA-C-restricted CMV-specific TCR beta clonotypes were dominant in the ex vivo response.

TCRdb reprocessed the reads via MiXCR and lists one record per CDR3 protein. The table lists 200,000 to 300,000 distinct CDR3 sequences, around 9% of them singletons. The V gene end was trimmed by 5 bases and the J gene end by 15 bases; junction bases not matched to a gene: 11. This CDR3 is 13 amino acids long. The sequenced sample was PBMCs. This receptor was obtained from a human donor in good health (CMV status not recorded). Some clones in this sample may be carry-over from other donors' samples. V gene TRBV12-3 or TRBV12-4 combines with J gene TRBJ2-1, with 9 bases aligning to TRBD2. This CDR3 is CASSPYSGGLWFF. The CDR3 region has the DNA TGTGCCAGCAGTCCTTATAGCGGGGGCCTATGGTTCTTC.